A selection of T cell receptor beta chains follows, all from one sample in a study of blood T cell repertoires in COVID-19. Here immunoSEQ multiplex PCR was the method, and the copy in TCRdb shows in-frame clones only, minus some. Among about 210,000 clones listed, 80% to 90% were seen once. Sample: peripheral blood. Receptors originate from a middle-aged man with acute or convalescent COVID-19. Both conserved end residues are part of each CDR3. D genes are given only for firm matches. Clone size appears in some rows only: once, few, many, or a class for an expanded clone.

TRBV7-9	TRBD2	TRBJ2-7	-	CASSLVTSGGVFYEQYF	TGTGCCAGCAGCTTAGTTACTAGCGGGGGGGTCTTCTACGAGCAGTACTTC
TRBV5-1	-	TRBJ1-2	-	CASSLVQGEGKGYTF	TGCGCCAGCAGCTTGGTACAGGGCGAAGGAAAAGGCTACACCTTC
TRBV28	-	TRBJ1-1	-	CASSLPGKAQAFF	TGTGCCAGCAGTCTCCCTGGTAAAGCCCAAGCTTTCTTT
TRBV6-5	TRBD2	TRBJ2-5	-	CASRLGLAGKETQYF	TGTGCCAGCAGGCTGGGACTAGCGGGAAAAGAGACCCAGTACTTC
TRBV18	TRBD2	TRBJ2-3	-	CASSILLAARGATDTQYF	TGTGCCAGCTCAATACTACTAGCGGCCCGGGGGGCAACAGATACGCAGTATTTT
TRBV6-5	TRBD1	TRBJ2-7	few	CASRLQGSYEQYF	TGTGCCAGCAGGTTACAGGGGAGTTACGAGCAGTACTTC
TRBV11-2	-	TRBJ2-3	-	CASSSPADTQYF	TGTGCCAGCAGCTCCCCCGCAGATACGCAGTATTTT
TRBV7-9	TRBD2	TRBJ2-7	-	CASSLSLAGAHLYEQYF	TGTGCCAGCAGCTTAAGTCTAGCGGGAGCCCACCTCTACGAGCAGTACTTC
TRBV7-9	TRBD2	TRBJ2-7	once	CASSVLAGVGEQYF	TGTGCCAGCAGCGTTCTTGCGGGGGTGGGCGAGCAGTACTTC
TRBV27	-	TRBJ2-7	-	CASSLGAVYEQYF	TGTGCCAGCAGTTTAGGGGCCGTTTACGAGCAGTACTTC
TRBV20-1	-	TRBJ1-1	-	CSAKRYTEAFF	TGCAGTGCTAAACGGTACACTGAAGCTTTCTTT
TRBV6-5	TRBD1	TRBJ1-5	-	CASRYGTGGNQPQHF	TGTGCCAGCAGGTACGGGACAGGGGGAAATCAGCCCCAGCATTTT
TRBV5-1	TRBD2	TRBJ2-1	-	CASSSELAGGGNEQFF	TGCGCCAGCAGCTCTGAACTAGCGGGAGGTGGCAATGAGCAGTTCTTC
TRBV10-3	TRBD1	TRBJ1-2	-	CAISPPTGLTNYGYTF	TGTGCCATCAGTCCCCCGACAGGGTTGACTAACTATGGCTACACCTTC
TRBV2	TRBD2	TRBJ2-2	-	CASSGAGGPAGELFF	TGTGCCAGCAGTGGAGCGGGGGGGCCAGCCGGGGAGCTGTTTTTT
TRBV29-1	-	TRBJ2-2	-	CSVREVAGELFF	TGCAGCGTCCGCGAGGTAGCCGGGGAGCTGTTTTTT
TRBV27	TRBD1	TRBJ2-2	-	CASRGDRVYTGELFF	TGTGCCAGCAGGGGGGACAGGGTCTACACCGGGGAGCTGTTTTTT
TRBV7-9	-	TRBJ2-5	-	CASSLGFRGETQYF	TGTGCCAGCAGCTTGGGGTTTAGGGGAGAGACCCAGTACTTC
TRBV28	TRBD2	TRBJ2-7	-	CASLLAGQHEQYF	TGTGCCAGCCTTTTAGCGGGCCAGCACGAGCAGTACTTC
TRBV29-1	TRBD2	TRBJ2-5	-	CSVVRLAGTMQETQYF	TGCAGCGTTGTTCGGCTAGCGGGCACCATGCAAGAGACCCAGTACTTC
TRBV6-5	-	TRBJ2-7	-	CASFRSGIYEQYF	TGTGCCAGCTTCAGGTCCGGGATCTACGAGCAGTACTTC
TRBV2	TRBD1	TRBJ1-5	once	CASSTGQVDVIGGPQHF	TGTGCCAGCAGCACTGGACAGGTCGACGTCATTGGGGGGCCCCAGCATTTT
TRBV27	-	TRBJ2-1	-	CASSSLGLAVSSYNEQFF	TGTGCCAGCAGTTCCCTCGGCTTGGCGGTGAGCTCCTACAATGAGCAGTTCTTC
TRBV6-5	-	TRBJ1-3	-	CASSYSMPQGNTIYF	TGTGCCAGCAGTTACTCTATGCCACAAGGAAACACCATATATTTT
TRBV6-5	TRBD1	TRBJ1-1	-	CASGDRVNTEAFF	TGTGCCAGCGGGGACAGGGTGAACACTGAAGCTTTCTTT
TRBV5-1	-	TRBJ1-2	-	CASSLQGDDYGYTF	TGCGCCAGCAGCTTACAGGGCGATGACTATGGCTACACCTTC
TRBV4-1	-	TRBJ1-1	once	CASSQSPAEAFF	TGCGCCAGCAGCCAATCTCCTGCGGAAGCTTTCTTT
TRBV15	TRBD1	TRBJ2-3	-	CATSRDGAQLTGGTDTQYF	TGTGCCACCAGCAGAGATGGGGCCCAACTGACAGGGGGCACAGATACGCAGTATTTT
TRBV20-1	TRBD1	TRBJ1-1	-	CSARGTGKAFF	TGCAGTGCTAGAGGGACAGGGAAGGCTTTCTTT
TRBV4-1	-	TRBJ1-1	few	CASSQHPGGNTEAFF	TGCGCCAGCAGCCAACACCCCGGGGGGAACACTGAAGCTTTCTTT
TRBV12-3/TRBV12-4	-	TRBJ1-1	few	CASSLQGGTEAFF	TGTGCCAGCAGTTTGCAGGGAGGCACTGAAGCTTTCTTT
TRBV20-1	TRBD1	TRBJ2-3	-	CSARTGMAQYF	TGCAGTGCTCGGACAGGGATGGCGCAGTATTTT
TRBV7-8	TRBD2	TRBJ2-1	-	CASSLKAGDSLVEQFF	TGTGCCAGCAGCTTAAAAGCGGGAGATAGTTTGGTTGAGCAGTTCTTC
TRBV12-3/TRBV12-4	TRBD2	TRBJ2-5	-	CASSQLARETQYF	TGTGCCAGCAGTCAACTAGCGCGGGAGACCCAGTACTTC
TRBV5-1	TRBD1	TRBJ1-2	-	CASSLAQGDYGYTF	TGCGCCAGCAGCTTGGCACAGGGGGACTATGGCTACACCTTC
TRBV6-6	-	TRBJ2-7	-	CASSGQISYEQYF	TGTGCCAGCAGTGGACAGATTTCCTACGAGCAGTACTTC
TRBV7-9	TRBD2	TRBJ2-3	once	CASSLRGRVGTDTQYF	TGTGCCAGCAGCCTGAGAGGGAGGGTCGGGACAGATACGCAGTATTTT
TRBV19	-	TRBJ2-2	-	CASSIWQNTGELFF	TGTGCCAGTAGTATTTGGCAGAACACCGGGGAGCTGTTTTTT
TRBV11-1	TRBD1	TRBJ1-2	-	CASSTGEGYGYTF	TGTGCCAGCAGCACAGGGGAAGGGTATGGCTACACCTTC
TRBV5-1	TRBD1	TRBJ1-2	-	CASTPTGMDYGYTF	TGCGCCAGCACGCCGACAGGGATGGACTATGGCTACACCTTC
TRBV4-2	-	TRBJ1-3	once	CASKAATWVPTSGNTIYF	TGTGCCAGCAAGGCGGCGACCTGGGTGCCCACCTCTGGAAACACCATATATTTT
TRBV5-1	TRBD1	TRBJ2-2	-	CASTTGTGNTGELFF	TGCGCCAGCACCACCGGGACAGGGAACACCGGGGAGCTGTTTTTT
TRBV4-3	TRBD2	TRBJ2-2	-	CASSQALAGVGTGELFF	TGCGCCAGCAGCCAAGCGTTAGCGGGAGTAGGTACCGGGGAGCTGTTTTTT
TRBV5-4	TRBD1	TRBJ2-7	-	CASSYQGASEQYF	TGTGCCAGCAGCTATCAGGGGGCGAGTGAGCAGTACTTC
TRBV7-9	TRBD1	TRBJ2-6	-	CASSGDRAHSGANVLTF	TGTGCCAGCAGCGGGGACAGGGCCCACTCTGGGGCCAACGTCCTGACTTTC
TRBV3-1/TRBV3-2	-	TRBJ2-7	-	CASSQGPRSSYEQYF	TGTGCCAGCAGCCAAGGGCCTCGGAGCTCCTACGAGCAGTACTTC
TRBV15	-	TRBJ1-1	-	CATSNGRGNTEAFF	TGTGCCACCAGCAATGGCAGGGGGAACACTGAAGCTTTCTTT
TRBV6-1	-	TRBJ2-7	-	CASSEGAGTYEQYF	TGTGCCAGCAGTGAAGGGGCAGGGACCTACGAGCAGTACTTC
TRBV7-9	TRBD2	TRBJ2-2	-	CASSRLAGWNTGELFF	TGTGCCAGCAGCCGACTAGCGGGCTGGAACACCGGGGAGCTGTTTTTT
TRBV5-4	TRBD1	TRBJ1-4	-	CASSRKTGRDRATNEKLFF	TGTGCCAGCAGCCGAAAGACAGGGCGTGATAGGGCAACTAATGAAAAACTGTTTTTT
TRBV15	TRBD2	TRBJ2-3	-	CATSRKPAGGTDTQYF	TGTGCCACCAGCAGAAAACCAGCGGGAGGCACAGATACGCAGTATTTT
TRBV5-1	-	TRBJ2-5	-	CASSLLGAGGPETQYF	TGCGCCAGCAGCTTGCTGGGCGCCGGAGGTCCGGAGACCCAGTACTTC